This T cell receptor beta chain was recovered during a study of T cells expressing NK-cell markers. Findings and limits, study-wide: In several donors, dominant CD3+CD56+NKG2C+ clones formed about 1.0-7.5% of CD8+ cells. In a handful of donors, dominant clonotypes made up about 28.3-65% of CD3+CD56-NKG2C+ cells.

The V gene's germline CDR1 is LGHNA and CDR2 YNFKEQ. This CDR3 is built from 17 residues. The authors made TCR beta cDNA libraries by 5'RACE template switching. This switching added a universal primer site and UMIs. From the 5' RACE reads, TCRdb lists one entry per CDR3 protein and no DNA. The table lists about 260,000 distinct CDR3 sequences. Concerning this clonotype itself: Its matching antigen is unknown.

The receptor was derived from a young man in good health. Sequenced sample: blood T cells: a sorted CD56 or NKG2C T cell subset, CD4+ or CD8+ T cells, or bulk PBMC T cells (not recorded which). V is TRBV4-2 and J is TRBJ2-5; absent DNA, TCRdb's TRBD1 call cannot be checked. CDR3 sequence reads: CASSQDGTGLRQETQYF.